A single sample gave rise to the 12 T cell receptor beta chains below, sequenced in a study of CD8 T cells in ankylosing spondylitis (dated by TCRdb to 2017 to 2019). Libraries were made using 5' RACE. The reads were generated on an Illumina HiSeq 2500. TCRdb reran the public reads through fastp at Q25 and MiXCR, keeping productive beta chains. Rows are unified per CDR3 protein, each entry keeping the most common DNA and genes. This sample gives about 360,000 distinct CDR3 sequences in total; approximately 22% of them show up just once. The ten largest clones represent 10% to 15% of the sample. Material for sequencing was blood, either unsorted or a sorted T cell fraction (not recorded which). All receptors come from a male donor with ankylosing spondylitis or in good health (not recorded which).

The rearrangement joins TRBV5-6 to TRBJ2-1; D is perhaps TRBD1 or TRBD2 (6 bases each). Between the trimmed V and J ends, which lost 1 base and 10 bases, there was a span of 24 bases. This CDR3 contains 17 residues. Germline V gene data show CDR1 as SGHDT and CDR2 as YYEEEE. The CDR3 nucleotides are TGTGCCAGCAGCTTGCCTCGGAGGGGGGTTCTAACTTGGGAGCAGTTCTTC. Protein: CASSLPRRGVLTWEQFF.

The table lists this clonotype with a count of one. The chain combines TRBV5-1 with TRBJ2-3; D perhaps matches TRBD1 (6 bases). The CDR3 runs to 15 residues. Germline V lookup: CDR1 SGHRS, CDR2 YFSETQ. The ends were cut back, 2 bases at V and 2 bases at J, with 12 bases in the middle. The CDR3 sequence: CASSFKWTDTDTQYF. CDR3 nucleotides: TGCGCCAGCAGCTTCAAATGGACAGACACAGATACGCAGTATTTT.

Written as DNA, the CDR3 is TGTGCCAGCCACCCCGGGACAGCCCTCTACGAGCAGTACTTC. Its translation is CASHPGTALYEQYF. The V call is TRBV7-8, the J call TRBJ2-7; 7 bases map to TRBD1. The germline V gene encodes CDR1 SGHVS and CDR2 FQNEAQ. V trimming: 8 bases; J trimming: 3 bases; junction bases outside the gene matches: 10. This CDR3 contains 14 residues.

Only a few counts were recorded for this clonotype. The chain recombines TRBV19 with TRBJ2-7, with 8 nucleotides matching TRBD2. The germline CDR1 and CDR2 sequences are LNHDA and SQIVND (reference sequence). The CDR3 sequence is 13 residues long. V lost 9 bases to trimming and J lost 0 bases; unmatched junction nucleotides: 4. The CDR3 nucleotides read TGTGCCAGCCATAGCGGGGCCTCCTACGAGCAGTACTTC. Protein: CASHSGASYEQYF.

The V gene is TRBV12-3 or TRBV12-4, the J gene TRBJ2-1; D is ambiguous. The CDR3 has 13 residues. Between the trimmed V and J ends, which lost 6 bases and 3 bases, there was a span of 9 bases. CDR3 sequence: CASRSPGYNEQFF. CDR3 sequence (DNA): TGTGCCAGCAGGTCCCCCGGCTACAATGAGCAGTTCTTC.

There are a few counts of this clonotype. The genes are TRBV29-1 and TRBJ2-7, with D hard to call. Germline V gene lookup returns CDR1 SQVTM and CDR2 ANQGSEA. CDR3 length: 11 residues. Trimming left V 1 base short and J 3 bases short, with 4 bases between. The CDR3 DNA reads TGCAGCGTTGAAGGAAACTACGAGCAGTACTTC. Protein: CSVEGNYEQYF.

This clonotype was observed many times. At one end the junction does not follow the germline gene, possibly because of a read error. The chain joins TRBV5-1 to TRBJ2-7; D perhaps matches TRBD2 (5 bases). This CDR3 region has 12 residues. Per the germline V gene, CDR1 is SGHRS and CDR2 is YFSETQ. The CDR3 here is CASSFEGYEQYF. The DNA for the CDR3 is TGTGCCAGCAGCTTCGAGGGCTACGAGCAGTACTTC.

The rearrangement uses TRBV6-5 and TRBJ2-1; D is undetermined. Trimming removed 0 bases at V and 10 bases at J, with 13 bases between. This CDR3 contains 14 residues. Germline CDR1 and CDR2: MNHEY and SVGAGI. CDR3 DNA sequence: TGTGCCAGCAGTTACTCGGGCGGTACATCCGAGCAGTTCTTC. Residues: CASSYSGGTSEQFF.

This clonotype was seen more than once but under ten times. The chain carries TRBV9 and TRBJ2-7; 7 positions match TRBD2. Trimming took 3 bases from V and 0 from J; bases not matched to a gene: 6. In germline, CDR1 is SGDLS, CDR2 YYNGEE. The CDR3 extends over 15 amino acids. Here the CDR3 reads CASSAGLLSSYEQYF. As DNA, the CDR3 is TGTGCCAGCAGCGCGGGACTACTGAGCTCCTACGAGCAGTACTTC.

The gene calls are TRBV7-9 and TRBJ2-7; possibly TRBD1 or TRBD2 for D (6 bases each). The CDR3 is 13 residues long. V lost 4 bases and J lost 6, with 13 bases in between. Per germline, CDR1 SEHNR and CDR2 FQNEAQ (reference sequence). DNA of the CDR3: TGTGCCAGCAGCTCCAAAGGGGGGCCCGAGCAGTACTTC. It translates to CASSSKGGPEQYF.

This chain connects TRBV4-1 to TRBJ2-2, with TRBD2 identical over 12 bases. V lost 0 bases and J lost 5; bases outside the gene matches: 10. The CDR3 spans 19 residues. Germline V gives CDR1 MGHRA, CDR2 YSYEKL. In DNA, the CDR3 is TGCGCCAGCAGCCAAGATAGGCTAGCGGGGGGGCTGAGAACCGGGGAGCTGTTTTTT. The encoded protein is CASSQDRLAGGLRTGELFF.

This chain uses TRBV15 with TRBJ2-5; D may be TRBD2 (5 bases). This CDR3 is 14 amino acids long. The V and J ends lost 1 base and 4 bases respectively, with 10 bases between them. Germline loops: CDR1 LNHNV, CDR2 YYDKDF (reference sequence). CDR3 sequence (DNA): TGTGCCACCAGCAGAGGTGAGGGCCGAGAGACCCAGTACTTC. This encodes CATSRGEGRETQYF.